This TCR beta chain derives from a study of radiation and T cells in renal cell carcinoma. Findings and caveats of the study: Top tumor clonotypes rose in blood 2 weeks post-radiation, then contracted.

Turning to this clone: No antigen is known for it.

Clones were sequenced by immunoSEQ multiplex PCR, and TCRdb holds only the in-frame ones, with some missing. The sample lists some 150,000 clones, about 88% occurring once. V was pared by 5 bases and J by 7 bases, with 7 bases of the junction left unmatched. This CDR3 contains 15 residues. The germline gives CDR1 SGHTA, CDR2 FQGNSA. Time point defined: baseline pretreatment blood. Treatment in this sample: 15 Gy SBRT to primary tumor, nephrectomy 4 weeks later. Radiation-treated patients gave blood at baseline, week 2 and week 4. The sample was blood, taken from a patient whose treatment included radiotherapy and nephrectomy. The rearrangement joins TRBV7-2 to TRBJ1-5; 11 nucleotides agree with TRBD1. The TCR comes from a woman aged 50 to 65 with renal cell carcinoma. CDR3 coding DNA: TGTGCCAGCAGCGACCGGGACAGGGGGGACCAGCCCCAGCATTTT. It encodes CASSDRDRGDQPQHF.